Each of the 20 T cell receptor beta chains below was sequenced from the same sample in a study of OX40 agonist ivuxolimab in advanced cancers. The protocol was immunoSEQ multiplex PCR, while the TCRdb copy is restricted to in-frame clones and leaves out a portion. Of around 69,000 clones in the sample, 89% are singletons; the top ten hold approximately 4%. This sample comprised CD4+ or CD8+ T cells sorted from blood, obtained in a trial of the OX40 agonist ivuxolimab. The receptors derive from an adult with an advanced solid tumor such as melanoma, head and neck, liver or kidney cancer.

This clone was observed once. In the same sample, other DNA sequences code for this CDR3. The chain carries TRBV6-6 and TRBJ1-1; the D is unclear. V was clipped by 0 bases and J by 1 base, with 6 bases between them. The germline V gene encodes CDR1 MNHNY and CDR2 SVGAGI (reference sequence). The CDR3 extends over 14 amino acids. As DNA, the CDR3 is TGTGCCAGCAGTTACTCGGGCGGGAACACTGAAGCTTTCTTT. Residues: CASSYSGGNTEAFF.

This rearrangement joins TRBV28 to TRBJ2-3; 10 bases map to TRBD2. The trim removed 2 bases at V and 0 bases at J, leaving 8 bases unmatched. The CDR3 is 18 amino acids. Germline V gives CDR1 MDHEN, CDR2 SYDVKM. The CDR3 reads CASSLHRTSGGSTDTQYF. The CDR3, as DNA: TGTGCCAGCAGTTTACACCGGACTAGCGGAGGAAGCACAGATACGCAGTATTTT. The entire variable domain, with the rest obtained from reference TRBV28 and TRBJ2-3, is as follows: DVKVTQSSRYLVKRTGEKVFLECVQDMDHENMFWYRQDPGLGLRLIYFSYDVKMKEKGDIPEGYSVSREKKERFSLILESASTNQTSMYLCASSLHRTSGGSTDTQYFGPGTRLTVL.

J is TRBJ2-3 and V is TRBV28; TRBD1 aligns across 7 bases. Germline V gene lookup returns CDR1 MDHEN and CDR2 SYDVKM. There are 14 residues in the CDR3. Germline trimming cut 5 bases from V and 2 bases from J; bases unmatched to any gene: 4. The CDR3 here is CASSLGTVTDTQYF. CDR3 bases: TGTGCCAGCAGTCTCGGGACAGTCACAGATACGCAGTATTTT.

This clone was found a few times. This chain uses TRBV10-3 with TRBJ2-2; D is perhaps TRBD1 or TRBD2 (5 bases each). The CDR3 totals 16 residues. CDR1 is ENHRY and CDR2 is SYGVKD in the germline V gene. Trimming left V 0 bases short and J 3 bases short, with 11 bases between. CDR3 sequence reads: CAISESVRGDTGELFF. In nucleotides, the CDR3 is TGTGCCATCAGTGAGTCAGTGAGAGGGGACACCGGGGAGCTGTTTTTT.

The chain recombines TRBV15 with TRBJ1-1; perhaps TRBD1 as D (5 bases). The CDR3 totals 13 residues. V was pared by 1 base and J by 6 bases, with 9 bases between. In germline, CDR1 is LNHNV, CDR2 YYDKDF (reference sequence). The CDR3 here is CATSRGGMAEAFF. DNA of the CDR3: TGTGCCACCAGCAGAGGGGGCATGGCTGAAGCTTTCTTT.

J is TRBJ1-5 and V is TRBV7-8; tentative D call: TRBD1 (6 bases). Germline CDR1 and CDR2: SGHVS and FQNEAQ. This CDR3 has 15 residues. The germline V and J ends were trimmed by 5 bases and 2 bases, with 13 bases remaining between them. CDR3 in DNA: TGTGCCAGCAGCCCAGGGGCTTCGGGCAATCAGCCCCAGCATTTT. Translating it yields CASSPGASGNQPQHF.

The J gene is TRBJ2-5, the V gene TRBV30; TRBD2 might be the D (6 bases). V was pared by 2 bases and J by 3 bases, with 13 bases between. The CDR3 sequence is 14 residues long. Per the germline V gene, CDR1 is GTSNPN and CDR2 is SVGIG (reference sequence). DNA of the CDR3: TGTGCCTGGAGTTCCGGGACTTCCGAAGAGACCCAGTACTTC. Protein product: CAWSSGTSEETQYF.

This chain joins TRBV11-2 and TRBJ1-2; the D is unclear. Trimming took off 5 bases at V and 4 bases at J, with 11 bases between the two ends. CDR1 is SGHAT and CDR2 is FQNNGV in the germline V gene. The CDR3 is 13 residues long. The CDR3 DNA reads TGTGCCAGCAGCCCCCGCCAGCTCTATGGCTACACCTTC. Its protein is CASSPRQLYGYTF.

The chain links TRBV6-5 to TRBJ2-7, with TRBD1 as a possible D gene (6 bases). The CDR3 loop spans 13 amino acids. Trimming pared 7 bases from V and 5 bases from J, leaving 15 bases between. CDR1 is MNHEY, CDR2 SVGAGI, per germline. CDR3 DNA: TGTGCCAGCACCCCTCCCGGGACAAACGAGCAGTACTTC. It translates to CASTPPGTNEQYF.

This chain connects TRBV5-4 to TRBJ1-4; 8 bases fit TRBD1. Looked up from germline, CDR1 is SGHNT and CDR2 is YYREEE (reference sequence). The J segment lost 8 bases and the V segment lost 4 bases, leaving 4 bases of the junction unmatched. There are 13 residues in the CDR3. CDR3 in amino acids: CASSPGGREKLFF. The CDR3 DNA follows: TGTGCCAGCAGCCCAGGGGGCCGGGAAAAACTGTTTTTT.

The table lists this clone with a count of one. V gene TRBV5-6 combines with J gene TRBJ2-1, with 9 positions matching TRBD1. V lost 4 bases to trimming and J lost 8 bases; unmatched junction nucleotides: 7. CDR1 and CDR2 (germline): SGHDT, YYEEEE. The CDR3 length is 14 residues. CDR3 nucleotides: TGTGCCAGCAGCCCGGGACAGGGCTCGGATGAGCAGTTCTTC. This codes for CASSPGQGSDEQFF.

This CDR3 reads CASSRLRGNEQFF. The CDR3 nucleotides are TGTGCCAGCAGTCGACTTAGAGGCAATGAGCAGTTCTTC. The chain recombines TRBV6-1 with TRBJ2-1; D not certain. The CDR3 extends over 13 amino acids. V gave up 5 bases and J gave up 6 bases, with 11 bases separating them. Germline-derived CDR1 and CDR2 are MNHNS and SASEGT.

CDR3 DNA sequence: TGTGCCAGCAGCCTAGGACCGCTCAGGAACGAGCAGTACTTC. Encoded protein: CASSLGPLRNEQYF. The chain has TRBV4-2 and TRBJ2-7, with no clear D. This CDR3 is 14 amino acids long. Deletions cut 4 bases from V and 5 bases from J, with 15 bases between. CDR1 is LGHNA, CDR2 YNFKEQ, per germline.

The CDR3 protein is CASSSTNQETQYF. For the CDR3, the DNA is TGTGCCAGCAGTTCCACCAACCAAGAGACCCAGTACTTC. The chain couples TRBV9 to TRBJ2-5; D unresolved. CDR1 and CDR2 (germline): SGDLS, YYNGEE. V was clipped by 5 bases and J by 0 bases, with 8 bases between them. There are 13 residues in the CDR3.

The chain is built from TRBV11-2 and TRBJ2-2; 8 bases line up with TRBD2. This CDR3 is built from 15 residues. The germline CDR1 and CDR2 sequences are SGHAT and FQNNGV. J lost 5 bases, V lost 6 bases, and 8 bases had no gene match. This CDR3 is CASRGAGGSTGELFF. The CDR3 DNA reads TGTGCCAGCAGAGGGGCGGGAGGAAGTACCGGGGAGCTGTTTTTT.

The chain has TRBV30 and TRBJ2-1, with 9 nucleotides matching TRBD2. Germline CDR1 and CDR2: GTSNPN and SVGIG (reference sequence). This CDR3 is built from 15 residues. With V trimmed by 1 base and J by 9 bases, 10 bases remained unmatched. The chain's CDR3 is CAWSGLASGTSEQFF. CDR3 DNA sequence: TGTGCCTGGAGTGGGTTGGCTAGCGGGACGAGTGAGCAGTTCTTC.

The CDR3 loop is CASSQGGAGYGYTF. The CDR3 bases are TGTGCCAGCAGCCAAGGGGGCGCGGGCTATGGCTACACCTTC. The gene calls are TRBV4-2 and TRBJ1-2; weak D call: TRBD1 (5 bases). Germline CDR1 is LGHNA and CDR2 is YNFKEQ. Trimming cost V 1 base and J 4 bases, with 10 bases left between them. The CDR3 has 14 residues.

The chain carries TRBV18 and TRBJ1-2, with D perhaps matching TRBD1 (5 bases). This CDR3 is built from 14 residues. The ends were cut back, 2 bases at V and 8 bases at J, with 15 bases in the middle. The V gene's germline CDR1 is KGHSH and CDR2 LQKENI. CDR3 sequence: CASSPETATGGYTF. CDR3 sequence (DNA): TGTGCCAGCTCACCAGAGACAGCTACGGGGGGCTACACCTTC. Full variable domain (rest looked up from reference TRBV18 and TRBJ1-2): NAGVMQNPRHLVRRRGQEARLRCSPMKGHSHVYWYRQLPEEGLKFMVYLQKENIIDESGMPKERFSAEFPKEGPSILRIQQVVRGDSAAYFCASSPETATGGYTFGSGTRLTVV.

The rearrangement links TRBV2 to TRBJ1-5; D is uncertain. Trimming took 6 bases from V and 3 from J, leaving 6 bases between them. In germline, CDR1 is SNHLY, CDR2 FYNNEI. This CDR3 spans 12 amino acids. CDR3 residues: CASSLINQPQHF. For the CDR3, the DNA is TGTGCCAGCAGCCTAATCAATCAGCCCCAGCATTTT.

The chain is built from TRBV7-2 and TRBJ2-2; either TRBD1 or TRBD2 may fit D (6 bases each). V shed 8 bases and J shed 0 bases, with 13 bases lying between them. The CDR3 is 15 amino acids. The germline gives CDR1 SGHTA, CDR2 FQGNSA. The CDR3: CASFRGPANTGELFF. In DNA form, the CDR3 reads TGTGCCAGCTTCCGGGGGCCCGCGAACACCGGGGAGCTGTTTTTT.